The entry below gives a single T cell receptor (beta chain) sequence along with its context. This clonotype has a count of ten or more. Its recognized antigen is unknown. Base qualities are not provided; no much larger clone lies one nucleotide away. This entry is derived from a study of human T cells and chemical hapten exposure (dated by TCRdb to the early 2020s). With regard to the full study: For sensitization, 2% DPC in acetone was applied to an approximately 2 cm by approximately 2 cm area of upper inner arm skin. The patient cohort, mostly female, included alopecia areata with under or over 50% scalp involvement, alopecia totalis and alopecia universalis. Throughout the study period of 20 to 30 weeks, patients also received therapeutic DPC doses to the scalp every week. Under 30 alopecia patients gave blood for TCR sequencing at one to four time points (pre-sensitization, 2, 6 and 24 weeks). Blood was sampled from patients pre-sensitization (week 0) and at 2, 6 and about 24 weeks after DPC sensitization. Patch testing was done on the upper back using Finn chambers containing 0.01% DPC, and results were scored after 6 days according to International Contact Dermatitis Research Group standards. The study tracked peripheral blood TCR repertoire changes in vivo during primary and secondary sensitization to the hapten diphenylcyclopropenone (DPC) in alopecia patients. The libraries were sequenced as a pool, and the TCR yield per sample differed mostly because of small variations in library volumes within the pool.

The germline ends are 11 bases apart after V is trimmed by 3 bases and J by 3 bases. The CDR3 goes from the cysteine to the phenylalanine over 14 residues. The entry retains the CDR3 DNA only, 42 bases that are in frame from base 1. Sample time point, as interpreted from the label and publication: pre-sensitization, week 0. In the paper's terms, the treatment or condition label means: therapeutic diphenylcyclopropenone sensitization with weekly scalp DPC. At every patch-test visit, the blood draw took place before the patch test was put on. Patients were considered eligible if aged 18 to 70, diagnosed with alopecia and deemed suitable for DPC therapy, and patients were excluded if pregnant. Total RNA was isolated from unfractionated whole blood collected in Tempus Blood RNA tubes. Library method: RACE. Sequencing took place on a NextSeq 500. Library preparation attached unique molecular identifiers to individual cDNA molecules for quantitative, reproducible TCR counting. Each blood RNA sample was used to sequence both TCR alpha and TCR beta chains. The original pipeline was this. The median number of TCRs per sample was 95,638, ranging from 23,224 to 690,600. V, J and CDR3 annotation of the TCR reads was performed with the Decombinator software suite. For PS versus PT1 abundance plots, all samples were subsampled to the same number of TCRs (28,000). Expanded TCRs were defined as absent before sensitization and observed at least eight times at the 2-week time point. Starting from the raw public reads, TCRdb applied fastp trimming at Q25, assembled clones with MiXCR and retained in-frame beta chains. Identical CDR3 protein sequences are pooled into one entry, listed with their most common genes and DNA. The V and J calls shown here were made by TCRdb, not taken from the authors' results. This sample gives 350,000 to 400,000 distinct CDR3 sequences in total; approximately 5% of them show up just once. The leading ten clones occupy 2.5% to 3% of the sample.

Broader findings and caveats from the paper: Repeated subsampling changed both the strength of the expansion versus patch-test correlation and the threshold at which that correlation became significant. A positive correlation was found between the number of PT1 expanded TCRs and patch test score, with significance reached at thresholds 8, 16 and 32 but not 4. Expanded TCRs formed significantly more large CDR3 similarity clusters than pre-sensitization or healthy control sets, consistent with antigen-driven responses. The number of TCRs above 1 in 1000 frequency did not change with DPC sensitization; there was no evidence of global repertoire structure alterations. Because all patients had alopecia, a presumed autoimmune disease, the immune response of the patients might differ from that of healthy individuals.

The V gene is TRBV12-3 or TRBV12-4 and the J gene is TRBJ1-1; the D segment cannot be called with confidence. The sequenced sample was whole blood, obtained in connection with sensitization to the hapten diphenylcyclopropenone (DPC). This receptor was identified in a woman between 50 and 59 years old with alopecia areata. Some clones in this sample may be carry-over from other donors' samples. The bases are TGTGCCAGCAGTTTTGCCCGTACGTACACTGAAGCTTTCTTT. Its translation is CASSFARTYTEAFF.